This T cell receptor beta chain derives from a study of PD-L1 blockade in urothelial cancer. The wider study: When patients started atezolizumab around 2014, it was given at 1,200 mg intravenously every 3 weeks. Blood analyses occurred 3 weeks (second dose) and 6 weeks post treatment start. Male sex and bladder-origin urothelial cancer characterized about 85% of the roughly 29 patients.

Germline V CDR1 and CDR2: MNHNS, SASEGT. The CDR3 is 14 amino acids. The V and J ends lost 4 bases and 8 bases respectively, with 14 bases between them. The repertoire was sequenced with immunoSEQ multiplex PCR; TCRdb's copy has only in-frame clones and lacks some. The table records 100,000 or so clones, approximately 85% of them present only once. The chain links TRBV6-1 to TRBJ1-4; no definite D call. The material sequenced was PBMCs, taken around atezolizumab (anti-PD-L1) treatment. The TCR was taken from a man aged 50 or older with urothelial cancer. Here the CDR3 reads CASSAPGLEEKLFF. As DNA, the CDR3 is TGTGCCAGCAGTGCCCCGGGGTTGGAAGAAAAACTGTTTTTT.